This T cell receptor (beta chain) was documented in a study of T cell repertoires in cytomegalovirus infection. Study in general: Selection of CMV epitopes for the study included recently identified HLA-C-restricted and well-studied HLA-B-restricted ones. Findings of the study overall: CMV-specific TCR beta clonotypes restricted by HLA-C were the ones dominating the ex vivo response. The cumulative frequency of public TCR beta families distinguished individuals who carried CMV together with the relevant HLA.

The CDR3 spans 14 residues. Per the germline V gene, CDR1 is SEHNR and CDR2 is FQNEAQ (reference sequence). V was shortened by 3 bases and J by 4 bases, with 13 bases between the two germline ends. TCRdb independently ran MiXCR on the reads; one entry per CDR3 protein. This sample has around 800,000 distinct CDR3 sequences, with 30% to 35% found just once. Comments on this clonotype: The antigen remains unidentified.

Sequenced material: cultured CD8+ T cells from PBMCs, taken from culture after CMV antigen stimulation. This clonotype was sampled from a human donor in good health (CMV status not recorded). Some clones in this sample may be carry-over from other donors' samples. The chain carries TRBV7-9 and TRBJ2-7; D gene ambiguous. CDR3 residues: CASSFPETGYEQYF. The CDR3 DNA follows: TGTGCCAGCAGCTTTCCCGAAACGGGTTACGAGCAGTACTTC.